The subject of this entry is one T cell receptor (beta chain). Its antigen is as yet unknown. Sequencing of TCR beta was undertaken in CD8+ and CD4+ T cells derived from blood. A quantity of about 0.5 to 1 ug RNA underwent reverse transcription using random hexamers. Amplification of TCR beta CDR3 across 54 Vbeta and 13 Jbeta was performed with immunoSEQ multiplex PCR. One entry per CDR3 protein, called by TCRdb with MiXCR from the immunoSEQ multiplex PCR reads. The sample includes approximately 160,000 distinct CDR3 sequences, about 93% of them seen just once. These data belong to a study of CD8 T cells in Susac syndrome. Study results and caveats: As acknowledged by the study, its TCR sequencing and HLA analysis included a relatively small number of individuals.

The material sequenced was CD4+ T cells from PBMCs. This TCR came from a human donor in good health.

The CDR3 region is CASGVLGANVLTF. CDR3 DNA: TGTGCCAGCGGGGTGCTCGGGGCCAACGTCCTGACTTTC. This rearrangement joins TRBV6-1 to TRBJ2-6; D not certain. V shed 8 bases and J shed 4 bases, with 9 bases lying between them. The CDR3 contains 13 residues. CDR1 is MNHNS, CDR2 SASEGT, per germline.